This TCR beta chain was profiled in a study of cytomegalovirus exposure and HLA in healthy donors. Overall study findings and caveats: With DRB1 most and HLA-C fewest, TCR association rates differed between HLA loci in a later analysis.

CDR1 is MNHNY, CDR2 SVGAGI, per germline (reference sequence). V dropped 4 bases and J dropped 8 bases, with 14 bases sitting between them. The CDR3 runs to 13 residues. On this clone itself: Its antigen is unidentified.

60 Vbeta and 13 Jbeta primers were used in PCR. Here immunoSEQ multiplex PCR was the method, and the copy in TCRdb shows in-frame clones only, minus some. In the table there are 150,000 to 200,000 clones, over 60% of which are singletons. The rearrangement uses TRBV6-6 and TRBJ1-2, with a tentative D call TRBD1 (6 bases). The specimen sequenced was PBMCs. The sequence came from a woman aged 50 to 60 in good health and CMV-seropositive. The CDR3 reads CASSLFGGRGYTF. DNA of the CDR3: TGTGCCAGCAGTTTGTTCGGGGGGCGGGGCTACACCTTC.